Below are 21 T cell receptor beta chains sequenced from a single sample in a study of blood T cell repertoires in COVID-19. Clones were sequenced by immunoSEQ multiplex PCR, and TCRdb holds only the in-frame ones, with some missing. Here the sample spans about 110,000 clones, under 75% being singletons. Sequences were obtained from peripheral blood. The receptors here all came from an older woman with acute or convalescent COVID-19.

This chain joins TRBV27 and TRBJ2-3; 13 bases align to TRBD2. The CDR3 extends over 14 amino acids. The junction had 4 bases not matched to a gene; V was cut back by 3 bases and J by 10 bases. Looked up from germline, CDR1 is MNHEY and CDR2 is SMNVEV (reference sequence). For the CDR3, the DNA is TGTGCCAGCAGTTTGGGGACTAGCGGGATATCGCAGTATTTT. Its translation: CASSLGTSGISQYF.

This clone has just a few counts. V and J are TRBV19 and TRBJ1-6; 7 nucleotides line up with TRBD1. This CDR3 has 14 residues. V lost 5 bases and J lost 6; bases outside the gene matches: 4. Germline V gene lookup returns CDR1 LNHDA and CDR2 SQIVND (reference sequence). CDR3 region: CASSHRDSNSPLHF. CDR3 DNA sequence: TGTGCCAGTAGTCACCGGGACAGTAATTCACCCCTCCACTTT.

The rearrangement uses TRBV28 and TRBJ2-5; 8 nucleotides align to TRBD1. Trimming at V came to 2 bases and at J to 1 base, leaving 15 bases not matched to a gene. CDR3 size: 19 residues. Germline V gene lookup returns CDR1 MDHEN and CDR2 SYDVKM. CDR3 sequence (DNA): TGTGCCAGCAGTTTAAGAAGGTACAGGGGGGCAAGGTTCCAAGAGACCCAGTACTTC. Translated: CASSLRRYRGARFQETQYF.

This clone was seen just once. The V and J genes are TRBV18 and TRBJ1-1; D is ambiguous. V was shortened by 6 bases and J by 0 bases, with 14 bases between the two germline ends. The CDR3 is made up of 15 amino acids. The germline CDR1 and CDR2 sequences are KGHSH and LQKENI. CDR3: CASSTTPNMNTEAFF. Written as DNA, the CDR3 is TGTGCCAGCTCTACCACGCCGAACATGAACACTGAAGCTTTCTTT. Supplemented by reference TRBV18 and TRBJ1-1, the full variable domain reads NAGVMQNPRHLVRRRGQEARLRCSPMKGHSHVYWYRQLPEEGLKFMVYLQKENIIDESGMPKERFSAEFPKEGPSILRIQQVVRGDSAAYFCASSTTPNMNTEAFFGQGTRLTVV.

The chain recombines TRBV24-1 with TRBJ1-2, with TRBD1 identical over 7 bases. CDR3 length equals 15 residues. Germline V gives CDR1 KGHDR, CDR2 SFDVKD. After removal of 6 bases from V and 6 bases from J, the junction contained 12 bases not matched to a gene. DNA of the CDR3: TGTGCCACCAGTTCTGATTATGGACAGGAGGATGGCTACACCTTC. The encoded protein is CATSSDYGQEDGYTF.

This chain connects TRBV11-3 to TRBJ1-5; TRBD1 matches 8 bases. Germline V gene sequence: CDR1 SGHNT, CDR2 YENEEA. The junction had 4 bases not matched to a gene; V was cut back by 1 base and J by 2 bases. The CDR3 covers 16 residues. In DNA, the CDR3 is TGTGCCAGCAGCTTAGCCGCAGGGGGCGGCAATCAGCCCCAGCATTTT. Translated, it gives CASSLAAGGGNQPQHF. The variable domain in full, with the rest retrieved from reference TRBV11-3 and TRBJ1-5, is EAGVVQSPRYKIIEKKQPVAFWCNPISGHNTLYWYLQNLGQGPELLIRYENEEAVDDSQLPKDRFSAERLKGVDSTLKIQPAELGDSAVYLCASSLAAGGGNQPQHFGDGTRLSIL.

The chain is built from TRBV2 and TRBJ1-4; D remains ambiguous. The CDR3 consists of 15 residues. The ends were cut back, 3 bases at V and 2 bases at J, with 10 bases in the middle. Germline V gene lookup returns CDR1 SNHLY and CDR2 FYNNEI. The CDR3 sequence is CASSEKAVTNEKLFF. CDR3 DNA sequence: TGTGCCAGCAGTGAGAAGGCGGTGACTAATGAAAAACTGTTTTTT.

This clone was seen a single time. The chain recombines TRBV30 with TRBJ1-2; TRBD1 is a possible D gene (6 bases). CDR1 and CDR2 (germline): GTSNPN, SVGIG (reference sequence). The CDR3 has 13 amino acids. The V end lost 4 bases, the J end lost 7 bases, and 16 bases lay between the germline ends. The CDR3 DNA reads TGTGCCTGGAATGTCAGGGGAAGTGGTGGCTACACCTTC. Protein: CAWNVRGSGGYTF.

This clone has just one count. This chain joins TRBV12-5 and TRBJ2-5, with 9 bases matching TRBD1. The CDR3 is made up of 16 amino acids. Germline lookup yields CDR1 LGHNT and CDR2 FRNRAP. The V segment lost 7 bases and the J segment 5 bases; nucleotides outside the gene matches: 14. DNA for the CDR3: TGTGCTAGTGCCCCTACGGGACAGGGAAATAGGGAGACCCAGTACTTC. Its translation: CASAPTGQGNRETQYF.

The rearrangement uses TRBV4-2 and TRBJ2-3; 12 bases map to TRBD2. Unmatched junction bases numbered 7, after V lost 0 bases and J lost 0 bases. The V gene's germline CDR1 is LGHNA and CDR2 YNFKEQ. The CDR3 totals 19 residues. The CDR3 DNA sequence: TGTGCCAGCAGCCAAGAGGCTAGCGGGGGGGCCTGGAGCACAGATACGCAGTATTTT. Its translation: CASSQEASGGAWSTDTQYF.

V usage is TRBV19 and J usage is TRBJ1-4; 8 bases map to TRBD1. CDR3 size: 16 residues. The germline V gene has CDR1 LNHDA and CDR2 SQIVND (reference sequence). Trimming removed 1 base from V and 9 bases from J; junction bases left unmatched: 10. The CDR3 spells CASSIGARGQPKKLFF. DNA of the CDR3: TGTGCCAGTAGTATAGGAGCCAGGGGGCAACCGAAAAAACTGTTTTTT.

V and J are TRBV5-1 and TRBJ1-1, with TRBD1 identical over 8 bases. CDR1 and CDR2 from the germline V gene are SGHRS and YFSETQ. With 7 bases clipped from V and 3 bases from J, the junction kept 8 bases outside the gene matches. This CDR3 spans 14 amino acids. The CDR3 region has the DNA TGCGCCAGCTCCCGACAGGGGAGTTACACTGAAGCTTTCTTT. Protein product: CASSRQGSYTEAFF.

The J gene is TRBJ1-5, the V gene TRBV27; D is possibly TRBD1 (6 bases). Trimming cost V 5 bases and J 1 base, with 18 bases left between them. Germline V gene data show CDR1 as MNHEY and CDR2 as SMNVEV (reference sequence). This CDR3 is 17 amino acids long. The CDR3 spells CASSGGGGGNSNQPQHF. The CDR3 DNA sequence: TGTGCCAGCAGTGGAGGGGGGGGCGGTAACAGCAATCAGCCCCAGCATTTT.

This clone showed up just a few times. CDR3 amino acids: CAISEEGARSPLHF. The CDR3, as DNA: TGTGCCATCAGTGAGGAGGGAGCAAGGTCACCCCTCCACTTT. V gene TRBV10-3 combines with J gene TRBJ1-6, with no clear D. Trimming shortened V by 2 bases and J by 10 bases, and 12 bases separated the two germline ends. Germline lookup yields CDR1 ENHRY and CDR2 SYGVKD. This CDR3 is built from 14 residues.

This clone was found a few times. This chain joins TRBV7-2 and TRBJ2-3; 12 bases are shared with TRBD2. Trimming removed 2 bases from V and 0 bases from J; junction bases left unmatched: 6. The CDR3 has 18 amino acids. Germline V gene data show CDR1 as SGHTA and CDR2 as FQGNSA. CDR3: CASSLRPSGGVSTDTQYF. In DNA, the CDR3 is TGTGCCAGCAGCTTACGGCCTAGCGGGGGGGTGAGCACAGATACGCAGTATTTT. The variable domain in full, completed from reference TRBV7-2 and TRBJ2-3, reads GAGVSQSPSNKVTEKGKDVELRCDPISGHTALYWYRQSLGQGLEFLIYFQGNSAPDKSGLPSDRFSAERTGGSVSTLTIQRTQQEDSAVYLCASSLRPSGGVSTDTQYFGPGTRLTVL.

The chain employs TRBV3-1 (or the pseudogene TRBV3-2) and TRBJ2-5; 7 nucleotides agree with TRBD1. V was pared by 2 bases and J by 4 bases, with 4 bases of the junction left unmatched. CDR3 length equals 14 residues. Germline CDR1 LGHDT, CDR2 YNNKEL (reference sequence). The CDR3 spells CASSQKGAGETQYF. CDR3 nucleotide sequence: TGTGCCAGCAGCCAAAAGGGGGCTGGAGAGACCCAGTACTTC.

The chain couples TRBV19 to TRBJ1-6, with 7 positions matching TRBD1. Trimming at V came to 2 bases and at J to 6 bases, leaving 4 bases not matched to a gene. This CDR3 has 15 amino acids. Germline V gene data show CDR1 as LNHDA and CDR2 as SQIVND (reference sequence). In DNA, the CDR3 is TGTGCCAGTAGTATAATGCAGGGGGTTAATTCACCCCTCCACTTT. Translating it yields CASSIMQGVNSPLHF.

The chain is built from TRBV14 and TRBJ1-1; 12 positions agree with TRBD1. Germline assignment: CDR1 SGHDN and CDR2 FVKESK. This CDR3 contains 16 residues. V dropped 1 base and J dropped 5; count of bases not matched to a gene: 5. The CDR3 sequence is CASSQGRDRGLTEAFF. The CDR3 coding sequence is TGTGCCAGCAGCCAAGGCCGGGACAGGGGGCTTACTGAAGCTTTCTTT.

V is TRBV30 and J is TRBJ1-1; D not certain. CDR1 GTSNPN and CDR2 SVGIG come from the germline V gene (reference sequence). The CDR3 sequence is 11 residues long. V was clipped by 2 bases and J by 10 bases, with 11 bases between them. The CDR3 is CAWSQRMGAFF. The CDR3 DNA reads as TGTGCCTGGAGTCAGCGAATGGGAGCTTTCTTT.

The chain employs TRBV2 and TRBJ1-5, with a tentative D call TRBD1 (6 bases). The V end was cut by 7 bases, the J end by 7 bases, with 14 bases between. Germline V gene sequence: CDR1 SNHLY, CDR2 FYNNEI. The CDR3 is made up of 13 amino acids. The CDR3 DNA is TGTGCCAGCACTCGGACAGAAGACCAGCCCCAGCATTTT. Its protein is CASTRTEDQPQHF. Variable domain in full (rest from reference TRBV2 and TRBJ1-5): EPEVTQTPSHQVTQMGQEVILRCVPISNHLYFYWYRQILGQKVEFLVSFYNNEISEKSEIFDDQFSVERPDGSNFTLKIRSTKLEDSAMYFCASTRTEDQPQHFGDGTRLSIL.

This clone was recorded a few times. In DNA, the CDR3 is TGCGCCAGCTCTCGGTCGGGGGGATTGGAGCAGCCCCAGCATTTT. Translated, it gives CASSRSGGLEQPQHF. The rearrangement uses TRBV5-1 and TRBJ1-5; D perhaps matches TRBD1 (5 bases). Germline V lookup: CDR1 SGHRS, CDR2 YFSETQ. There are 15 residues in the CDR3. V dropped 7 bases and J dropped 7 bases, with 21 bases sitting between them.